The T cell receptor (beta chain) under discussion was sequenced for a study of human T cells and chemical hapten exposure. As for the study in general: Patients, mostly women, had alopecia areata, alopecia totalis or alopecia universalis.

This clonotype occurred a few times. Its antigen is still unknown. The study's library attached unique molecular identifiers to single cDNA molecules. TCRdb recomputed calls from the RACE reads with MiXCR, one row per CDR3 protein. The repertoire holds under 100,000 distinct CDR3 sequences, with about a tenth as singletons. The study, taken as a whole, reports: Clustering by CDR3 similarity yielded significantly more large clusters from expanded TCRs than controls.

Time point given: patch test 3, about 24 weeks after DPC sensitization. Treatment meaning: therapeutic diphenylcyclopropenone sensitization with weekly scalp DPC. RNA extraction used unfractionated whole blood as the source of total RNA. The CDR3 is 14 residues long. Trimming shortened V by 7 bases and J by 7 bases, and 18 bases separated the two germline ends. Germline V gene lookup returns CDR1 SGHKS and CDR2 YYEKEE (reference sequence). The sequence came from a woman aged 45-60 years with alopecia areata. Some clones in this sample may be carry-over from other donors' samples. The chain joins TRBV5-5 to TRBJ2-1; D is possibly TRBD1 or TRBD2 (5 bases each). The input for sequencing was whole blood, taken in connection with sensitization to the hapten diphenylcyclopropenone (DPC). CDR3 sequence (DNA): TGTGCCAGCCTCGGGGCCTCGGGGCGTAATGAGCAGTTCTTC. Its translation is CASLGASGRNEQFF.